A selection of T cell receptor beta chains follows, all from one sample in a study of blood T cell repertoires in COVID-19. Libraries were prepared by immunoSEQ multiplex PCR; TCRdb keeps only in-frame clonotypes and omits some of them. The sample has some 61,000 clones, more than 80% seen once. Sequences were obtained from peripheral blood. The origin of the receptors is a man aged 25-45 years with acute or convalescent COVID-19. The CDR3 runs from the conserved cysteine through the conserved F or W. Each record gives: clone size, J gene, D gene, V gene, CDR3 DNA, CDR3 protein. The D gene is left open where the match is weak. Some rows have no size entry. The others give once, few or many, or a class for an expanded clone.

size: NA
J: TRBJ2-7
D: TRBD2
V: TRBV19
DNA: TGTGCCAGTGGTGAGTGGGCGGGAGCCTACGAGCAGTACTTC
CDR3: CASGEWAGAYEQYF

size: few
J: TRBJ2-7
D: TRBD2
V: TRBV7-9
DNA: TGTGCCAGCAGCCCTAGCGGGAGAGGCTACGAGCAGTACTTC
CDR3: CASSPSGRGYEQYF

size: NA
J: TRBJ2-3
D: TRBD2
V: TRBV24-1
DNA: TGTGCCACCTGTAGCGGGAGAGGGGATACGCAGTATTTT
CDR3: CATCSGRGDTQYF

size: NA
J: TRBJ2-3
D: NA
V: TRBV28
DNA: TGTGCCAGCAGTTTTGCTAGCTGGGAAGATACGCAGTATTTT
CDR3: CASSFASWEDTQYF

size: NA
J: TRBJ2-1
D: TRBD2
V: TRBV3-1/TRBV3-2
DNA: TGTGCCAGCAGCCCATTAGCGGGAGCCGCCAATGAGCAGTTCTTC
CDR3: CASSPLAGAANEQFF

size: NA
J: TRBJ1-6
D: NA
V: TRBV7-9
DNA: TGTGCCAGCAGTCTGGACTCGGGCGGGAATTCACCCCTCCACTTT
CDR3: CASSLDSGGNSPLHF

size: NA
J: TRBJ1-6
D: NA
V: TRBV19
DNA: TGTGCCAGTACCGCGGCGGGCAATTCACCCCTCCACTTT
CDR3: CASTAAGNSPLHF

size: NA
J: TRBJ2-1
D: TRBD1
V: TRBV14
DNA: TGTGCCAGCAGCCAAAGAGGACAGGGGTATTACAATGAGCAGTTCTTC
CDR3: CASSQRGQGYYNEQFF

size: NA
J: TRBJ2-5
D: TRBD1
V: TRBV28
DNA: TGTGCCAGCAGTTTATTCGGGGCAGGGGGTCAAGAGACCCAGTACTTC
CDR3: CASSLFGAGGQETQYF

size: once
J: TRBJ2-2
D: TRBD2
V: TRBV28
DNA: TGTGCCAGCAGTTCACTAGCGGGAGGCACCGGGGAGCTGTTTTTT
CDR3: CASSSLAGGTGELFF

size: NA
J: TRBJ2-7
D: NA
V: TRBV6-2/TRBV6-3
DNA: TGTGCCAGCAGTCAACAGGCCTACGAGCAGTACTTC
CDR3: CASSQQAYEQYF

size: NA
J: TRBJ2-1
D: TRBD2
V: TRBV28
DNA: TGTGCCAGCAGTTACCGGACTAGCGGGAGCTATGAGCAGTTCTTC
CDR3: CASSYRTSGSYEQFF

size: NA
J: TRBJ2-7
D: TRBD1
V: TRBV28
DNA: TGTGCCAGCAGTCCTCGCCGACAGGGATCGGCCTACGAGCAGTACTTC
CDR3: CASSPRRQGSAYEQYF

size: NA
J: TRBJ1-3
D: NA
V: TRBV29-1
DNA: TGCAGCCTCGTGAGGTTTAGAGGAAGAAACACCATATATTTT
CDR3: CSLVRFRGRNTIYF

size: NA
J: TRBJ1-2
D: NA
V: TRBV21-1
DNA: TGTGCCAGCAGCAAAACAGGGGGCTATGGCTACACCTTC
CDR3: CASSKTGGYGYTF

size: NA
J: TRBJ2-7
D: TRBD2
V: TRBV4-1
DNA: TGCGCCAGCAGCCGTAGAGCGGGAGGGTACGAGCAGTACTTC
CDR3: CASSRRAGGYEQYF

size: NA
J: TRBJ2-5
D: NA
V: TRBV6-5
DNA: TGTGCCAGCAGCACCGGGACTCCCCAAGAGACCCAGTACTTC
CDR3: CASSTGTPQETQYF

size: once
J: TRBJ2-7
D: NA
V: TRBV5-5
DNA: TGTGCCAGCAGCCGGACAGTTCCCCTCGAGCAGTACTTC
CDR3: CASSRTVPLEQYF

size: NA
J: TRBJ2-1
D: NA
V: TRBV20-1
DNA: TGCAGTGCTAGTTCGGGAGCTGCCTCCTACAATGAGCAGTTCTTC
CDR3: CSASSGAASYNEQFF

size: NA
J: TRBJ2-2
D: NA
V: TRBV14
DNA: TGTGCCAGCAGCCTGGGACAACACGCCGGGGAGCTGTTTTTT
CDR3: CASSLGQHAGELFF

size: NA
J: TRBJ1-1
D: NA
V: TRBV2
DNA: TGTGCCAGCAGACCCTATTTTCGCGAAGCTTTCTTT
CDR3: CASRPYFREAFF

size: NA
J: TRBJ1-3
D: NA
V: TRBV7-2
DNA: TGTGCCAGCAGCCCCTATGAGGGGGCTGGAAACACCATATATTTT
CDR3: CASSPYEGAGNTIYF

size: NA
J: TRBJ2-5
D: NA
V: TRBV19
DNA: TGTGCCAGTTCGCGTCGGGGGACAGCAGAGACCCAGTACTTC
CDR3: CASSRRGTAETQYF

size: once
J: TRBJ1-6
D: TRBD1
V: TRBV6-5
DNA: TGTGCCAGCAGCTGGGACAGATATAATTCACCCCTCCACTTT
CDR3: CASSWDRYNSPLHF

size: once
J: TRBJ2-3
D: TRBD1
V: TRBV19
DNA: TGTGCCAGTAACCCTAATCGGGACAGGGCTTTAGGTACGCAGTATTTT
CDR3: CASNPNRDRALGTQYF

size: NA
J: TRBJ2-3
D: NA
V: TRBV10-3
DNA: TGTGCCATCAGTGAGTCCCTAAACACAGATACGCAGTATTTT
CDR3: CAISESLNTDTQYF

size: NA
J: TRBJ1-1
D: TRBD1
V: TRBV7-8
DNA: TGTGCTAGCATAGGACAGGTTAACACTGAAGCTTTCTTT
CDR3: CASIGQVNTEAFF

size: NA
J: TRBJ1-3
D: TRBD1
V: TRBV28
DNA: TGTGCCAGCAGGGGGACAGGTCGAAACACCATATATTTT
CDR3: CASRGTGRNTIYF